This T cell receptor (beta chain) emerged from a study of post-analysis software for immune sequencing data. About the study: Disease trajectories encompassed relapsing-remitting, secondary progressive and progressive-relapsing multiple sclerosis.

TCR beta cDNA libraries included unique molecular identifiers. Roughly 0.5 million cDNA molecules were obtained from around 1 to 9.1 million T cells. TCRdb re-called the PCR reads through MiXCR, storing one row per CDR3 protein. The sample carries hundreds of thousands of distinct CDR3 sequences, around 47% recorded once. Study-wide findings and caveats: Compared with controls, patients had more of about 5 TRBV segments, including TRBV5-6, TRBV5-1 and TRBV20-1. For normalized Chao1 diversity, multiple sclerosis patients scored significantly lower than controls did. Strong co-clustering by F measure was evident for samples that had been prepared in the same batch.

Per the germline V gene, CDR1 is SGHRS and CDR2 is YFSETQ. CDR3 length: 15 amino acids. V dropped 3 bases and J dropped 5; count of bases not matched to a gene: 3. Points on this clonotype: What it binds is unknown.

Material for sequencing was blood. The chain has TRBV5-1 and TRBJ2-1, with 12 bases fitting TRBD2. This receptor was taken from a girl aged 5 to 17 with multiple sclerosis. CDR3 in amino acids: CASSSRLAGDNEQFF. In nucleotides, the CDR3 is TGCGCCAGCAGCTCCCGACTAGCGGGAGACAATGAGCAGTTCTTC.